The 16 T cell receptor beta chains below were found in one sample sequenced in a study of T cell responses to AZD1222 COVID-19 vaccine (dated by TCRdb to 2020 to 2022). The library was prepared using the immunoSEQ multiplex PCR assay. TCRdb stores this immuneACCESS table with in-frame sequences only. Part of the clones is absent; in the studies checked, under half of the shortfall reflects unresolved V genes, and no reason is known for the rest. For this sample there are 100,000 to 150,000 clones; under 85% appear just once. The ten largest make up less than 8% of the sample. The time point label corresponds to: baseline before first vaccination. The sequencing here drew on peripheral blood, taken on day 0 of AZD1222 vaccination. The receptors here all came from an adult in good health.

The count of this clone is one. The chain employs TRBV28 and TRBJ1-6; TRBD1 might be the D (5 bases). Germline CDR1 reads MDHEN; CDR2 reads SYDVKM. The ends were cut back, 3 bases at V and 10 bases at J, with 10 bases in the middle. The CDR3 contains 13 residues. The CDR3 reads CASSFRVGSPLHF. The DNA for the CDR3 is TGTGCCAGCAGTTTCAGGGTAGGGTCACCCCTCCACTTT.

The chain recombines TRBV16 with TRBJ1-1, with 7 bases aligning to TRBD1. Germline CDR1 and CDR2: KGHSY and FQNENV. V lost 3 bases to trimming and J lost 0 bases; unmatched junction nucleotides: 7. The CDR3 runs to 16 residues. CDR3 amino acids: CASSHLGDSLNTEAFF. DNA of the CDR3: TGTGCCAGCAGCCATCTGGGGGACAGTTTGAACACTGAAGCTTTCTTT.

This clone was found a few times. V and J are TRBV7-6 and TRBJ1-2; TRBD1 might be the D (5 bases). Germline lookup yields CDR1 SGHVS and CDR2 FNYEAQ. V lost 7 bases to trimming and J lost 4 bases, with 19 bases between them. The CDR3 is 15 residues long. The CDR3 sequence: CASTPEEGLAYGYTF. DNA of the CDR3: TGTGCCAGCACGCCCGAGGAGGGGCTTGCCTATGGCTACACCTTC.

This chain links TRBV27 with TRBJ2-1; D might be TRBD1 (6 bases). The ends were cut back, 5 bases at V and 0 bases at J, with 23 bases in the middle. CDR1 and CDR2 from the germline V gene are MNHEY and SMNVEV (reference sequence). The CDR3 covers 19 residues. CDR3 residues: CASSKRQGSPPSSYNEQFF. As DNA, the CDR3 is TGTGCCAGCAGTAAGAGGCAGGGGTCCCCTCCGAGCTCCTACAATGAGCAGTTCTTC.

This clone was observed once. CDR3 sequence reads: CAILGRPYGYTF. CDR3 nucleotides: TGTGCCATCCTGGGGAGGCCCTATGGCTACACCTTC. The chain carries TRBV10-3 and TRBJ1-2; D unresolved. The germline V and J ends were trimmed by 8 bases and 4 bases, with 11 bases remaining between them. The CDR3 extends over 12 amino acids. Looked up from germline, CDR1 is ENHRY and CDR2 is SYGVKD.

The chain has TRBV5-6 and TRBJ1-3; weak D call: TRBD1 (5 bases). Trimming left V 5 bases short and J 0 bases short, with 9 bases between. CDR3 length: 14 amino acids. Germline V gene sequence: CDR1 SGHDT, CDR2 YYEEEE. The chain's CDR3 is CASSFTGSGNTIYF. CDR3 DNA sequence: TGTGCCAGCAGTTTTACAGGCTCTGGAAACACCATATATTTT.

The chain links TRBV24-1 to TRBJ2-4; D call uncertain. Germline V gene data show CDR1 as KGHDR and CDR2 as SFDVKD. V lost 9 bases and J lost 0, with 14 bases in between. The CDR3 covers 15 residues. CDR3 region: CATRDTKGAKNIQYF. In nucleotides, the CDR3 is TGTGCCACCCGAGACACAAAAGGAGCCAAAAACATTCAGTACTTC.

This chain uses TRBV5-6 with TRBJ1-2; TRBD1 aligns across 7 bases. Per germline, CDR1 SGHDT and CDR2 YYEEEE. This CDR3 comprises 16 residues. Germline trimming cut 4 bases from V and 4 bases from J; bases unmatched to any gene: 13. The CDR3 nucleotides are TGTGCCAGCAGCAGGGCCATTGACAGGGATGCCTATGGCTACACCTTC. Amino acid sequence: CASSRAIDRDAYGYTF.

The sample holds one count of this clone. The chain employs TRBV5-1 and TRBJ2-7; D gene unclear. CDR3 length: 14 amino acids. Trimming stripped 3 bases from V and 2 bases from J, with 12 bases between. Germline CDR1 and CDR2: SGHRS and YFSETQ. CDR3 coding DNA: TGCGCCAGCAGCTCGGACCCAACAACCTACGAGCAGTACTTC. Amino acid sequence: CASSSDPTTYEQYF.

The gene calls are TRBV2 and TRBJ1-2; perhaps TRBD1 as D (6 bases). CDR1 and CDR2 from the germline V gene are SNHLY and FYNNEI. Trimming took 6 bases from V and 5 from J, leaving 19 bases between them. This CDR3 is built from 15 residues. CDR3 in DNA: TGTGCCAGCAGCTATCCGGGACAAGGCCCTTATGGCTACACCTTC. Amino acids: CASSYPGQGPYGYTF.

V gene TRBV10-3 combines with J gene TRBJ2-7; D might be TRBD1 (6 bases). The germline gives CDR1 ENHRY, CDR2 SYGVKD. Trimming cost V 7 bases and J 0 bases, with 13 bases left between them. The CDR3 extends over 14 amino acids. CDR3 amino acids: CAINPTGSSYEQYF. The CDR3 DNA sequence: TGTGCCATCAACCCGACAGGCAGCTCCTACGAGCAGTACTTC.

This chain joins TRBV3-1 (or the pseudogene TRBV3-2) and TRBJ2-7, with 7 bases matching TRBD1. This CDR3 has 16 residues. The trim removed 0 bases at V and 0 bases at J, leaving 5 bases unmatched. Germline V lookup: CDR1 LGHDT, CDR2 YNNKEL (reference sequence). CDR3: CASSQDPGTDSYEQYF. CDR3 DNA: TGTGCCAGCAGCCAAGATCCCGGGACAGACTCCTACGAGCAGTACTTC.

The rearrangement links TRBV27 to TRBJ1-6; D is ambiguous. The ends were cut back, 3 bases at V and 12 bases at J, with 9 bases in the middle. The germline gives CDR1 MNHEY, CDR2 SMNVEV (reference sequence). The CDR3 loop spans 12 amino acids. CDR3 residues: CASSFSLGPLHF. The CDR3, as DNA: TGTGCCAGCAGTTTCTCGCTCGGACCCCTCCACTTT.

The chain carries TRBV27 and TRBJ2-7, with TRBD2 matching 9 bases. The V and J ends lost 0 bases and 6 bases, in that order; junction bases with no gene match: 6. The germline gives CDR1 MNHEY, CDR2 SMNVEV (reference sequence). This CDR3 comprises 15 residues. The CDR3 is CASSLSQRGVGEQYF. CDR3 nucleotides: TGTGCCAGCAGTTTATCTCAGCGGGGGGTGGGCGAGCAGTACTTC.

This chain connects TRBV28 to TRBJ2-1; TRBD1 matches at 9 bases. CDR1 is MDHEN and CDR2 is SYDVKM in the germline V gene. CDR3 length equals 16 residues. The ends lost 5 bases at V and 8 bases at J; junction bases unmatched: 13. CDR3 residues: CASSDRTGGGIHEQFF. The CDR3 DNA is TGTGCCAGCAGTGACAGAACAGGGGGCGGAATCCATGAGCAGTTCTTC.

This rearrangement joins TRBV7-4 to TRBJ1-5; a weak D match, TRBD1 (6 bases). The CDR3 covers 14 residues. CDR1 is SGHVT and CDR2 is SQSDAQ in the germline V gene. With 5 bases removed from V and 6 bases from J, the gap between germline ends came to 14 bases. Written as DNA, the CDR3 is TGTGCCAGCAGCCCCGAGGGGGGGCCTCAGCCCCAGCATTTT. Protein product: CASSPEGGPQPQHF.